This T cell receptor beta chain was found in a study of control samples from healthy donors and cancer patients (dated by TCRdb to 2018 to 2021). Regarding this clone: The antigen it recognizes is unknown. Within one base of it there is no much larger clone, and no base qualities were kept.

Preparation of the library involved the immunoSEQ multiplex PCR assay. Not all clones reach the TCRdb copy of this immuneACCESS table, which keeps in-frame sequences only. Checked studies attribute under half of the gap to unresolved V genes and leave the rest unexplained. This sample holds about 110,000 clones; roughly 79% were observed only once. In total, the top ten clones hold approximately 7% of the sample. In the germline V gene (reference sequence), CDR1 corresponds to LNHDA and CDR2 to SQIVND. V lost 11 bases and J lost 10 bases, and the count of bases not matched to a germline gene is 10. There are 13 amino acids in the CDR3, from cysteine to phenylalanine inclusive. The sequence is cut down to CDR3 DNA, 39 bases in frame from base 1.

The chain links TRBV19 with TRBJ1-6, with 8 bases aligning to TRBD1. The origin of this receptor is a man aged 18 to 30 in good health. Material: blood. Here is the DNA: TGTGCCGCTGGACAGGGAAAGAACTCACCCCTCCACTTT. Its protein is CAAGQGKNSPLHF.